These 26 T cell receptor beta chains originate from one sample sequenced in a study of cytomegalovirus exposure and HLA in healthy donors. Libraries were prepared by immunoSEQ multiplex PCR; TCRdb keeps only in-frame clonotypes and omits some of them. The sample lists about 60,000 clones, 90% to 96% seen once, with around 1% in the top ten. Input material: PBMCs. These receptors were collected from a woman in her late teens or twenties in good health and CMV-seronegative.

This chain joins TRBV4-3 and TRBJ2-1, with TRBD1 matching 9 bases. Germline V gene lookup returns CDR1 LGHNA and CDR2 YSLEER. The CDR3 spans 17 residues. J lost 2 bases, V lost 0 bases, and 5 bases had no gene match. The CDR3 here is CASSQEGGTGTYNEQFF. The CDR3 region has the DNA TGCGCCAGCAGCCAAGAAGGCGGGACAGGGACCTACAATGAGCAGTTCTTC.

The rearrangement uses TRBV29-1 and TRBJ2-7, with 10 bases fitting TRBD1. This CDR3 has 12 amino acids. V dropped 3 bases and J dropped 4; count of bases not matched to a gene: 0. Germline CDR1 and CDR2: SQVTM and ANQGSEA. The DNA for the CDR3 is TGCAGCGTTGAGGGACAGGGGTACGAGCAGTACTTC. Translating gives CSVEGQGYEQYF.

J is TRBJ2-3 and V is TRBV28; 7 bases match TRBD2. The CDR3 is made up of 14 amino acids. With V trimmed by 7 bases and J by 4 bases, 8 bases remained unmatched. Germline values: CDR1 MDHEN, CDR2 SYDVKM. The CDR3 DNA reads TGTGCCAGCACCCTGGGGGGAGGGGCAGATACGCAGTATTTT. Encoded protein: CASTLGGGADTQYF.

The genes are TRBV7-9 and TRBJ2-5, with TRBD2 matching over 7 bases. The CDR3 is made up of 13 amino acids. V gave up 0 bases and J gave up 5 bases; unmatched junction bases: 0. CDR1 and CDR2 from the germline V gene are SEHNR and FQNEAQ (reference sequence). The CDR3 region is CASSLAGGETQYF. As DNA, the CDR3 is TGTGCCAGCAGCTTAGCCGGGGGGGAGACCCAGTACTTC.

Written as DNA, the CDR3 is TGTGCCAGCTCACCAGCAGGGCGAAGACAAGAGACCCAGTACTTC. Translating gives CASSPAGRRQETQYF. The gene calls are TRBV18 and TRBJ2-5; the D gene is possibly TRBD1 (5 bases). The CDR3 is made up of 15 amino acids. The V end lost 2 bases, the J end lost 2 bases, and 12 bases lay between the germline ends. Germline assignment: CDR1 KGHSH and CDR2 LQKENI. The full variable domain, rest sourced from reference TRBV18 and TRBJ2-5, is NAGVMQNPRHLVRRRGQEARLRCSPMKGHSHVYWYRQLPEEGLKFMVYLQKENIIDESGMPKERFSAEFPKEGPSILRIQQVVRGDSAAYFCASSPAGRRQETQYFGPGTRLLVL.

This rearrangement joins TRBV28 to TRBJ1-2; 9 nucleotides agree with TRBD1. Unmatched junction bases numbered 4, after V lost 2 bases and J lost 3 bases. The germline V gene encodes CDR1 MDHEN and CDR2 SYDVKM. CDR3 size: 15 residues. CDR3 nucleotides: TGTGCCAGCAGTTTACCGGGACAGGGTTACTATGGCTACACCTTC. It specifies CASSLPGQGYYGYTF.

This clone turned up a few times. This rearrangement joins TRBV7-2 to TRBJ1-2, with no clear D. Looked up from germline, CDR1 is SGHTA and CDR2 is FQGNSA. CDR3 length equals 12 residues. The V gene lost 6 bases and the J gene lost 0 bases, with 5 bases spanning the gap. The CDR3: CASRFSNYGYTF. The CDR3, as DNA: TGTGCCAGCAGGTTCTCTAACTATGGCTACACCTTC.

J is TRBJ2-7 and V is TRBV14, with 10 bases lining up with TRBD1. V lost 3 bases, J lost 2 bases, and 10 bases stayed unmatched. The CDR3 totals 17 residues. Germline CDR1 SGHDN, CDR2 FVKESK. The CDR3 DNA reads TGTGCCAGCAGCCAGCCAAGGGGGGGACAGGGGCCCTACGAGCAGTACTTC. It yields the protein CASSQPRGGQGPYEQYF.

The chain carries TRBV7-9 and TRBJ1-1, with a weak D call TRBD1 (5 bases). In germline, CDR1 is SEHNR, CDR2 FQNEAQ (reference sequence). This CDR3 spans 14 amino acids. V was pared by 5 bases and J by 2 bases, with 12 bases between. CDR3 region: CASSPGATNTEAFF. CDR3 DNA: TGTGCCAGCAGCCCTGGGGCTACCAACACTGAAGCTTTCTTT.

This clone has just one count. J is TRBJ2-1 and V is TRBV27, with TRBD2 matching over 7 bases. This CDR3 region has 12 residues. From germline, CDR1 is MNHEY and CDR2 SMNVEV (reference sequence). After removal of 6 bases from V and 5 bases from J, the junction contained 1 base not matched to a gene. The DNA for the CDR3 is TGTGCCAGCAGGGGGGGGGACAATGAGCAGTTCTTC. It codes for CASRGGDNEQFF.

CDR3 protein: CASSLAGTKKETQYF. The CDR3 DNA sequence: TGTGCCAGCAGCTTGGCCGGGACAAAAAAAGAGACCCAGTACTTC. V and J are TRBV5-4 and TRBJ2-5; TRBD1 might be the D (6 bases). CDR3 length: 15 residues. The germline V gene has CDR1 SGHNT and CDR2 YYREEE (reference sequence). V was pared by 0 bases and J by 3 bases, with 12 bases between.

The rearrangement uses TRBV29-1 and TRBJ2-5; weak D call: TRBD2 (5 bases). Trimming shortened V by 3 bases and J by 1 base, and 15 bases separated the two germline ends. The CDR3 runs 15 residues. Germline V CDR1 and CDR2: SQVTM, ANQGSEA. The CDR3 is CSVELRRIVQETQYF. In DNA, the CDR3 is TGCAGCGTTGAGCTGAGGAGGATCGTCCAAGAGACCCAGTACTTC.

V is TRBV6-1 and J is TRBJ2-6; the match to TRBD1 covers 9 bases. The ends lost 6 bases at V and 3 bases at J; junction bases unmatched: 3. CDR1 is MNHNS, CDR2 SASEGT, per germline. CDR3 length equals 15 residues. The CDR3 region is CASRHRGRGANVLTF. The CDR3 nucleotides are TGTGCCAGCAGGCACAGGGGGCGTGGGGCCAACGTCCTGACTTTC.

The chain recombines TRBV9 with TRBJ1-1; D is possibly TRBD1 (5 bases). V lost 4 bases and J 6 bases, leaving 19 bases between the germline ends. Germline CDR1 SGDLS, CDR2 YYNGEE. This CDR3 comprises 15 residues. DNA for the CDR3: TGTGCCAGCAGCCCCCCAGGGTCAGTTCAAGCTGAAGCTTTCTTT. Translating gives CASSPPGSVQAEAFF. The whole variable domain, remainder taken from reference TRBV9 and TRBJ1-1, is DSGVTQTPKHLITATGQRVTLRCSPRSGDLSVYWYQQSLDQGLQFLIQYYNGEERAKGNILERFSAQQFPDLHSELNLSSLELGDSALYFCASSPPGSVQAEAFFGQGTRLTVV.

J is TRBJ2-7 and V is TRBV5-3, with 9 bases aligning to TRBD2. TRBV5-3 is identified as an open reading frame with a role that is uncertain. The length of the CDR3 is 14 residues. V shed 3 bases and J 4 bases; nucleotides not matched to a gene: 5. CDR3 loop: CARSSGLAGYEQYF. The CDR3 DNA is TGTGCCAGAAGCTCGGGACTAGCAGGGTACGAGCAGTACTTC.

V gene TRBV4-1 combines with J gene TRBJ1-2; D perhaps matches TRBD1 (5 bases). The CDR3 consists of 13 residues. Germline V gives CDR1 MGHRA, CDR2 YSYEKL. V dropped 0 bases and J dropped 4 bases, with 6 bases sitting between them. The CDR3: CASSQEGGYGYTF. As DNA, the CDR3 is TGCGCCAGCAGCCAAGAGGGGGGCTATGGCTACACCTTC.

J is TRBJ2-7 and V is TRBV5-8; D not certain. Germline V gene sequence: CDR1 SGHTS, CDR2 YDEGEE. Trimming took 0 bases from V and 7 from J, leaving 5 bases between them. This CDR3 has 11 amino acids. CDR3 nucleotides: TGTGCCAGCAGCTTGGCGTCGGAGCAGTACTTC. This gives the protein CASSLASEQYF.

The V call is TRBV5-6, the J call TRBJ2-2, with 8 bases fitting TRBD1. Germline-derived CDR1 and CDR2 are SGHDT and YYEEEE. This CDR3 contains 15 residues. The trim removed 4 bases at V and 5 bases at J, leaving 7 bases unmatched. The CDR3 nucleotides read TGTGCCAGCAGCGCGGGACAGGCGGAGACCGGGGAGCTGTTTTTT. Its translation: CASSAGQAETGELFF.

This chain connects TRBV2 to TRBJ1-2; 7 positions match TRBD1. Germline values: CDR1 SNHLY, CDR2 FYNNEI. With V trimmed by 2 bases and J by 2 bases, 17 bases remained unmatched. There are 19 residues in the CDR3. The CDR3 protein is CASSERGIGAGQINYGYTF. DNA of the CDR3: TGTGCCAGCAGTGAAAGGGGGATCGGGGCGGGACAGATAAACTATGGCTACACCTTC.

J is TRBJ2-5 and V is TRBV4-3; 8 positions agree with TRBD1. The junction had 10 bases not matched to a gene; V was cut back by 0 bases and J by 7 bases. CDR3 length equals 16 residues. In germline, CDR1 is LGHNA, CDR2 YSLEER. CDR3 residues: CASSQDAAGGAGTQYF. CDR3 bases: TGCGCCAGCAGCCAAGATGCGGCAGGGGGCGCGGGGACCCAGTACTTC.

The gene calls are TRBV27 and TRBJ2-1, with a weak D call TRBD2 (7 bases). Trimming took off 7 bases at V and 1 base at J, with 14 bases between the two ends. Germline V gene data show CDR1 as MNHEY and CDR2 as SMNVEV (reference sequence). The length of the CDR3 is 15 residues. In DNA, the CDR3 is TGTGCCAGCACCCGGGGGGCGGAGTCCTACAATGAGCAGTTCTTC. Translated: CASTRGAESYNEQFF.

The chain combines TRBV9 with TRBJ2-7; 8 nucleotides line up with TRBD2. Germline V gives CDR1 SGDLS, CDR2 YYNGEE. V was clipped by 0 bases and J by 3 bases; unmatched bases: 2. CDR3 length equals 14 residues. This chain's CDR3 is CASSVGTSGYEQYF. Written as DNA, the CDR3 is TGTGCCAGCAGCGTAGGTACTAGCGGCTACGAGCAGTACTTC.

The J gene is TRBJ2-1, the V gene TRBV5-1; 8 nucleotides match TRBD2. V dropped 1 base and J dropped 6; count of bases not matched to a gene: 6. The CDR3 has 15 amino acids. Germline V gene sequence: CDR1 SGHRS, CDR2 YFSETQ. The DNA for the CDR3 is TGCGCCAGCAGCTTGAGGGTAGCGGGACCCAATGAGCAGTTCTTC. It translates to CASSLRVAGPNEQFF.

The chain is built from TRBV18 and TRBJ1-5; 8 bases are a match to TRBD1. The CDR3 contains 15 residues. V lost 3 bases and J lost 6; bases outside the gene matches: 7. The germline CDR1 and CDR2 sequences are KGHSH and LQKENI. DNA for the CDR3: TGTGCCAGCTCACCCGGGACAGGATTGGGTCAGCCCCAGCATTTT. The encoded protein is CASSPGTGLGQPQHF.

This chain joins TRBV20-1 and TRBJ1-2; D gene unclear. The germline CDR1 and CDR2 sequences are DFQATT and SNEGSKA (reference sequence). V was trimmed by 5 bases and J by 4 bases, leaving 8 bases between them. This CDR3 is 11 amino acids long. CDR3 DNA sequence: TGCAGTGCTCTCCAGGCCTATGGCTACACCTTC. This encodes CSALQAYGYTF.

The V and J genes are TRBV14 and TRBJ2-7; no clear D gene. Trimming removed 4 bases from V and 2 bases from J, with 12 bases in between. The CDR3 is made up of 14 amino acids. The germline gives CDR1 SGHDN, CDR2 FVKESK. In DNA, the CDR3 is TGTGCCAGCAGCCCAATCCCACTGGCCTACGAGCAGTACTTC. As protein: CASSPIPLAYEQYF.